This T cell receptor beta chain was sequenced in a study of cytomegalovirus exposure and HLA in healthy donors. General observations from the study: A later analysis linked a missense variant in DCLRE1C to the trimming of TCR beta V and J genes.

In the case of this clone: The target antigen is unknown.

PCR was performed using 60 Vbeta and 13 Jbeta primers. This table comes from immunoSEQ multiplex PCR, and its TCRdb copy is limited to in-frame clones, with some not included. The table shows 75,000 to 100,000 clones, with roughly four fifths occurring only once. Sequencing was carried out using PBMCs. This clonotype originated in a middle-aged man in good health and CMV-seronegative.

The CDR3 bases are TGTGCCAGCACGGAACAGGGGACGCTGGCTGGTACGCAGTATTTT. It translates to CASTEQGTLAGTQYF. The chain is built from TRBV28 and TRBJ2-3; 7 bases line up with TRBD1. The CDR3 loop spans 15 amino acids. Germline V gene lookup returns CDR1 MDHEN and CDR2 SYDVKM. The V and J ends lost 7 bases and 8 bases, in that order; junction bases with no gene match: 15.